This T cell receptor beta chain is drawn from a study of glioma-infiltrating T cells. About the study: Glioblastomas were WHO grade IV, sampled at first diagnosis; low-grade were grade II. General study findings and limits: Tissue-blood divergence was below expectation in non-neoplastic patients, above in gliomas.

About this clonotype: Its target is not known.

Amplification of TCR alpha and beta CDR3 regions from RNA used iRepertoire nested multiplex PCR. TCRdb redid the calling of the multiplex PCR reads with MiXCR, one entry per CDR3 protein. Here the sample spans a few hundred thousand distinct CDR3 sequences, about 40% being singletons. Looked up from germline, CDR1 is MNHEY and CDR2 is SVGEGT. The length of the CDR3 is 15 residues. The sample consisted of glioma tissue, nonneoplastic brain tissue, or PBMCs (not recorded which). The chain carries TRBV6-2 or TRBV6-3 and TRBJ2-3; 16 positions agree with TRBD2. The source is a human donor with low-grade glioma or glioblastoma, undergoing nonglioma brain surgery, or in good health (not recorded which). The CDR3, as DNA: TGTGCAACCGGGACTAGCGGGAGGGGGCCAGATACGCAGTATTTT. Translated: CATGTSGRGPDTQYF.